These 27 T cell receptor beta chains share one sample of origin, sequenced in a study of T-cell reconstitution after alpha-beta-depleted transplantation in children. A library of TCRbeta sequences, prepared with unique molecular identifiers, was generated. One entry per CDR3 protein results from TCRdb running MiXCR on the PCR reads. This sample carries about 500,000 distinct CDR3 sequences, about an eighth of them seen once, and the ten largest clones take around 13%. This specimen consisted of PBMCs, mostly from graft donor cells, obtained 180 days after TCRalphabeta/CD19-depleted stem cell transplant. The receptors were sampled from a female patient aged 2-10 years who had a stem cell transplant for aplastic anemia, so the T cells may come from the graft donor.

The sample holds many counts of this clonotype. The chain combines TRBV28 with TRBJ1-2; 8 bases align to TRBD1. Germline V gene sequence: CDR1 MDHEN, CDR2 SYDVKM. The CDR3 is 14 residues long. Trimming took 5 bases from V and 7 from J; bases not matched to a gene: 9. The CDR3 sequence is CASSLGQGAAGYTF. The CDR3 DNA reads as TGTGCCAGCAGTCTTGGACAGGGCGCCGCTGGCTACACCTTC.

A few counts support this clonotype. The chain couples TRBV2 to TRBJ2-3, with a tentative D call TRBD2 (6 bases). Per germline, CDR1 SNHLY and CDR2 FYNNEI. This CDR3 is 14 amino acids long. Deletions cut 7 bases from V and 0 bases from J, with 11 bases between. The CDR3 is CASMGGSSTDTQYF. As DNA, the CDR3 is TGTGCCAGCATGGGGGGATCTAGCACAGATACGCAGTATTTT.

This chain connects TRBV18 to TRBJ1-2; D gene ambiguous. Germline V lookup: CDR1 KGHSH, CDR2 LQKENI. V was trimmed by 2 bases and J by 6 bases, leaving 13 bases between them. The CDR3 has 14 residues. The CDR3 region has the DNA TGTGCCAGCTCACCAGGGAGAGAGGATCATGGCTACACCTTC. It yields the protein CASSPGREDHGYTF.

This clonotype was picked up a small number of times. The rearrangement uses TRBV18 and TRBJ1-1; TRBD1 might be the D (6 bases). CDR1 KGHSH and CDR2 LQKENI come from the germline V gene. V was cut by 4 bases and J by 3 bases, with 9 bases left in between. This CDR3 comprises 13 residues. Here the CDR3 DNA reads TGTGCCAGCTCACAGGGGGTCGACACTGAAGCTTTCTTT. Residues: CASSQGVDTEAFF.

This CDR3 reads CASSLVPSGSFYNEQFF. The CDR3 DNA sequence: TGTGCCAGCAGCTTAGTGCCTAGCGGGAGCTTTTATAATGAGCAGTTCTTC. The chain has TRBV7-6 and TRBJ2-1; 10 positions match TRBD2. The CDR3 runs to 17 residues. With V trimmed by 1 base and J by 7 bases, 10 bases remained unmatched. Germline-derived CDR1 and CDR2 are SGHVS and FNYEAQ.

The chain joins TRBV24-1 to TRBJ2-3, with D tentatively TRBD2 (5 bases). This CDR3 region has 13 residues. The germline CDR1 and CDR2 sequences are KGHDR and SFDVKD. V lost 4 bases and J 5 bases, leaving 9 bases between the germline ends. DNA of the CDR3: TGTGCCACCAGTGAGCTCGGGGAAGATACGCAGTATTTT. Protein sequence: CATSELGEDTQYF.

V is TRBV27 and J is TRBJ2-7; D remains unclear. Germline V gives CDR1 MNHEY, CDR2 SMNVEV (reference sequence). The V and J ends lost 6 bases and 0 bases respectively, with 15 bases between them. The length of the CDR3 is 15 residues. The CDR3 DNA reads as TGTGCCAGCAGCGTGGCCGGGTTTGGCTCCTACGAGCAGTACGTC. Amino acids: CASSVAGFGSYEQYV.

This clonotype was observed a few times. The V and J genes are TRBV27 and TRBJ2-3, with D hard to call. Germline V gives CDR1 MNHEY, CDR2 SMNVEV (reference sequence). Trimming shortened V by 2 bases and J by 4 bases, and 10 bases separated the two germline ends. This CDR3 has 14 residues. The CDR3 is CASSLGVAADTQYF. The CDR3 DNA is TGTGCCAGCAGTTTAGGTGTCGCGGCAGATACGCAGTATTTT.

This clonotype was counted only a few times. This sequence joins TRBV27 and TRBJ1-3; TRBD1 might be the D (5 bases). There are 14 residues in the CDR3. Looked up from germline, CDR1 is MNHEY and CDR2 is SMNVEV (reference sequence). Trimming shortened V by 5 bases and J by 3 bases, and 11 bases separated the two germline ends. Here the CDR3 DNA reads TGTGCCAGCAGTGACAGCCTTTTTGGAAACACCATATATTTT. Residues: CASSDSLFGNTIYF.

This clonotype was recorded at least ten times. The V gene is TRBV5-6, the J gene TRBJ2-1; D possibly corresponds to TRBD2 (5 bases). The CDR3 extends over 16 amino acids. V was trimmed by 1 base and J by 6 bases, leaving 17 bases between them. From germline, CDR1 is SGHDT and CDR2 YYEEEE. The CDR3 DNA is TGTGCCAGCAGCTTGTTAGTGTCTAGCATTTTCAATGAGCAGTTCTTC. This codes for CASSLLVSSIFNEQFF.

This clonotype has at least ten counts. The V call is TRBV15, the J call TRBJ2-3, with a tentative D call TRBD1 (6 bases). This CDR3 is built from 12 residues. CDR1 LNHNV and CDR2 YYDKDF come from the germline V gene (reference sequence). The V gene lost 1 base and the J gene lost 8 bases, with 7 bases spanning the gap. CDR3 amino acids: CATSRGRGTQYF. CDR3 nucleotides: TGTGCCACCAGCAGAGGCAGGGGTACGCAGTATTTT. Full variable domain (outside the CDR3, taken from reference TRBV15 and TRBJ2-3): DAMVIQNPRYQVTQFGKPVTLSCSQTLNHNVMYWYQQKSSQAPKLLFHYYDKDFNNEADTPDNFQSRRPNTSFCFLDIRSPGLGDTAMYLCATSRGRGTQYFGPGTRLTVL.

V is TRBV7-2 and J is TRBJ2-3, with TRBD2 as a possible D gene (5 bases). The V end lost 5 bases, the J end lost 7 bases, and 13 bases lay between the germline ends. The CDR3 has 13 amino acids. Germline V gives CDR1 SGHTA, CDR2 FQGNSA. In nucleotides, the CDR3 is TGTGCCAGCAGCCCAGGAGGTCCCAATACGCAGTATTTT. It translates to CASSPGGPNTQYF.

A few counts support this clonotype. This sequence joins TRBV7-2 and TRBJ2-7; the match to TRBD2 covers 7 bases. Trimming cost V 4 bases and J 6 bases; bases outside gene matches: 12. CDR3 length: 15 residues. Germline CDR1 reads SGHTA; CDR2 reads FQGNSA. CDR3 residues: CASSSLMAGVGEQYF. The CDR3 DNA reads TGTGCCAGCAGCTCCCTTATGGCGGGAGTCGGCGAGCAGTACTTC.

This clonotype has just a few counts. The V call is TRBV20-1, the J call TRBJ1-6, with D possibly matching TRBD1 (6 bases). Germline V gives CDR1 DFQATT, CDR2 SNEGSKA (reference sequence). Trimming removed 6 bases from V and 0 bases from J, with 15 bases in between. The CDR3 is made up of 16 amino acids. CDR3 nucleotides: TGCAGTGCGGGGAAGGGGGGAAGCTCCTATAATTCACCCCTCCACTTT. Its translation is CSAGKGGSSYNSPLHF.

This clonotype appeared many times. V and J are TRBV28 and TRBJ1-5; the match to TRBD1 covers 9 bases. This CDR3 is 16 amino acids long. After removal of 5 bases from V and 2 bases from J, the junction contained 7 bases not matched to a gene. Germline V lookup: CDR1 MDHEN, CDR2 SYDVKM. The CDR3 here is CASSPYRGQGNQPQHF. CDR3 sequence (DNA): TGTGCCAGCAGTCCTTACAGGGGGCAGGGCAATCAGCCCCAGCATTTT.

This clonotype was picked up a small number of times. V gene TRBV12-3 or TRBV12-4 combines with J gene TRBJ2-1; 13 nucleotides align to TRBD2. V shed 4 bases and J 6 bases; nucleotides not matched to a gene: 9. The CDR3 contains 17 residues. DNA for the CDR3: TGTGCCAGCAGTTCCCAAATACTAGCGGGAGGGCCCAATGAGCAGTTCTTC. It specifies CASSSQILAGGPNEQFF.

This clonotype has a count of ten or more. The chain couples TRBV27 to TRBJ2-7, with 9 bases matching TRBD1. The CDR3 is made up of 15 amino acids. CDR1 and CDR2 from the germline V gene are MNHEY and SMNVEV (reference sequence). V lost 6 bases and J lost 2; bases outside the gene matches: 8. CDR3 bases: TGTGCCAGCAGGTCCCCCGGGACAGGGACCTACGAGCAGTACTTC. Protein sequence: CASRSPGTGTYEQYF.

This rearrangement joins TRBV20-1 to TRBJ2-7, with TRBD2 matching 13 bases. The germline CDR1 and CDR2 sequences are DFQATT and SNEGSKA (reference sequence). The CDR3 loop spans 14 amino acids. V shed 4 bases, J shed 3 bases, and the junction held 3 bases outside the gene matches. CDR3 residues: CSATGTSGNYEQYF. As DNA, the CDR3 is TGCAGTGCTACCGGGACTAGCGGGAACTACGAGCAGTACTTC.

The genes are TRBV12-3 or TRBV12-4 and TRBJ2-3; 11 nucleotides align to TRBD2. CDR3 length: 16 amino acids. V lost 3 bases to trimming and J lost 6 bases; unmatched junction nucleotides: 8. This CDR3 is CASSFRLAGPEDTQYF. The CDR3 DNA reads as TGTGCCAGCAGTTTCCGACTAGCGGGACCCGAGGATACGCAGTATTTT.

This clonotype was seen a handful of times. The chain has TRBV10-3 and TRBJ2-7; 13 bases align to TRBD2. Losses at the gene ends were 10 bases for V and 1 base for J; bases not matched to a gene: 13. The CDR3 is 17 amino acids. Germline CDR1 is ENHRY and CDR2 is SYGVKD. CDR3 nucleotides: TGTGCCACTGGGGACACAGGACTAGCGGGAGTGTCCTACGAGCAGTACTTC. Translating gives CATGDTGLAGVSYEQYF.

The DNA of the CDR3 is TGTGCCAGCAGTTCCACCCCCACTACGGAGGTATACAATGAGCAGTTCTTC. Protein: CASSSTPTTEVYNEQFF. The rearrangement links TRBV6-2 or TRBV6-3 to TRBJ2-1; TRBD2 might be the D (5 bases). The ends were cut back, 4 bases at V and 4 bases at J, with 20 bases in the middle. The germline CDR1 and CDR2 sequences are MNHEY and SVGEGT. The CDR3 contains 17 residues.

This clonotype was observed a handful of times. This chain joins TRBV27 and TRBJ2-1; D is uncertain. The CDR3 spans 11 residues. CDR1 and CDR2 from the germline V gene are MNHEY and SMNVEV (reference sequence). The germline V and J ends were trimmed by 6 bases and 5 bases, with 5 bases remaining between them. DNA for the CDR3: TGTGCCAGCAGCAAAAACAATGAGCAGTTCTTC. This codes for CASSKNNEQFF.

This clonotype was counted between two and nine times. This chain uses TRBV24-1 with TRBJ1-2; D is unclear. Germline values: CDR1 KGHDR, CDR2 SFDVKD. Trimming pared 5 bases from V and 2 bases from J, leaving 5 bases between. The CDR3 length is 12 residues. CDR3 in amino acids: CATSGENYGYTF. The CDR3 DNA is TGTGCCACCAGTGGAGAGAACTATGGCTACACCTTC.

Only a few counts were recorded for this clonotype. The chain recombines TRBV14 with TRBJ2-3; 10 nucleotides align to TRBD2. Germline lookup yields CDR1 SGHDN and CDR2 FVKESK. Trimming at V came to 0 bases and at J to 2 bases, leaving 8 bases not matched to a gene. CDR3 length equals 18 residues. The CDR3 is CASSQDRPSGSLTDTQYF. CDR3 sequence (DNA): TGTGCCAGCAGCCAAGATAGGCCTAGCGGGAGTCTCACAGATACGCAGTATTTT.

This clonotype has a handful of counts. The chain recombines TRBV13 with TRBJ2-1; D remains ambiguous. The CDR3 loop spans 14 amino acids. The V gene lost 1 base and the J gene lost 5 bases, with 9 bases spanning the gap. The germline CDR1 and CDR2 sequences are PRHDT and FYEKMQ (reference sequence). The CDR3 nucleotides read TGTGCCAGCAGCTTAGTGGGAATCCACAATGAGCAGTTCTTC. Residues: CASSLVGIHNEQFF. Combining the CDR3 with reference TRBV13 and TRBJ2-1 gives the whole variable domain AAGVIQSPRHLIKEKRETATLKCYPIPRHDTVYWYQQGPGQDPQFLISFYEKMQSDKGSIPDRFSAQQFSDYHSELNMSSLELGDSALYFCASSLVGIHNEQFFGPGTRLTVL.

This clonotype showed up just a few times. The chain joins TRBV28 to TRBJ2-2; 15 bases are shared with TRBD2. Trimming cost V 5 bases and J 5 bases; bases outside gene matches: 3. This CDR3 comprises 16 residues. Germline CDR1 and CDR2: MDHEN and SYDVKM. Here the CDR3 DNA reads TGTGCCAGCAGTACAGGGACTAGCGGGAGGACCGGGGAGCTGTTTTTT. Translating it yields CASSTGTSGRTGELFF. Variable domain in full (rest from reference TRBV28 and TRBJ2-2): DVKVTQSSRYLVKRTGEKVFLECVQDMDHENMFWYRQDPGLGLRLIYFSYDVKMKEKGDIPEGYSVSREKKERFSLILESASTNQTSMYLCASSTGTSGRTGELFFGEGSRLTVL.

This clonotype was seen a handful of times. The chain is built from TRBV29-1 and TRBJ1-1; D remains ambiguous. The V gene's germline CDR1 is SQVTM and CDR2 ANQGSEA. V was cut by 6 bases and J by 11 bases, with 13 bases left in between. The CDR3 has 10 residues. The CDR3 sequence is CSVSELTAFF. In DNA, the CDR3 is TGCAGCGTATCCGAGTTGACGGCTTTCTTT.